This T cell receptor beta chain was captured by sequencing in a study of cytomegalovirus exposure and HLA in healthy donors. Looking at the study overall: The study's early data release held about 77 million unique TCRs from HLA-typed donors.

The PCR used 60 Vbeta and 13 Jbeta primers. The repertoire was sequenced with immunoSEQ multiplex PCR; TCRdb's copy has only in-frame clones and lacks some. The data contain about 94,000 clones, 70% to 85% of them singletons. Regarding this clone: The antigen remains undetermined.

Findings of the study overall: Reports indicate that TCR beta sequences accurately predicted the HLA-A and HLA-B alleles of most subjects. A later analysis found common viral pathogens apparently linked to several of the most significant clusters. Sequencing likely produced, as an artifact, a cluster of highly shared sequence variants.

Germline V gene sequence: CDR1 SQVTM, CDR2 ANQGSEA. This CDR3 region has 14 residues. V shed 5 bases, J shed 1 base, and the junction held 7 bases outside the gene matches. This sequence joins TRBV29-1 and TRBJ1-1; 7 bases are a match to TRBD1. The TCR originated in a human donor in good health. Sequenced material: PBMCs. The CDR3 nucleotides read TGCAGCGTTAAACAGGGGCCTAAGAACACTGAAGCTTTCTTT. It codes for CSVKQGPKNTEAFF.